This entry features one T cell receptor (beta chain) sequence. The target antigen is unknown. Clones were sequenced by immunoSEQ multiplex PCR, and TCRdb holds only the in-frame ones, with some missing. The sample records about 120,000 clones, 85% to 95% being singletons. V was shortened by 3 bases and J by 4 bases, with 7 bases between the two germline ends. CDR3 length: 12 amino acids. The germline gives CDR1 SQVTM, CDR2 ANQGSEA. This specimen belongs to a study of graft-versus-host responses after intestinal transplantation. Study-wide results and caveats: Declines in HvG clones occurring early post-transplant were associated with peak circulating GvH clone levels.

The rearrangement joins TRBV29-1 to TRBJ2-1; no clear D gene. The sequence came from a human donor who received an intestinal transplant. The sequencing used unstimulated CD8+ T cells sorted from spleen or lymph node cells, collected before intestinal transplant. CDR3: CSVESSYNEQFF. As DNA, the CDR3 is TGCAGCGTTGAGTCTAGTTACAATGAGCAGTTCTTC.